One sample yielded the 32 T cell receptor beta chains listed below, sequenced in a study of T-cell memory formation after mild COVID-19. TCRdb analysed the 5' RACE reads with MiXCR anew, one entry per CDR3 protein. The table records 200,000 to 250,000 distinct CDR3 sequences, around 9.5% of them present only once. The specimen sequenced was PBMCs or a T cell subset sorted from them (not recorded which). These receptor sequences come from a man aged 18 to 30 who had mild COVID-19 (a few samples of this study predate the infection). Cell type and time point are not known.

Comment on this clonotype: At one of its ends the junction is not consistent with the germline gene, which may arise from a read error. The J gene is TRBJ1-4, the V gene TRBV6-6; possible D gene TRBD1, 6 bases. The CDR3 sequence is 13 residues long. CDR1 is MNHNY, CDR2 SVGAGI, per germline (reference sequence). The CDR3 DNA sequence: TGTGCCAGCAGTCAACAGGGTTATCTCCTTCCTCGTTTT. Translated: CASSQQGYLLPRF.

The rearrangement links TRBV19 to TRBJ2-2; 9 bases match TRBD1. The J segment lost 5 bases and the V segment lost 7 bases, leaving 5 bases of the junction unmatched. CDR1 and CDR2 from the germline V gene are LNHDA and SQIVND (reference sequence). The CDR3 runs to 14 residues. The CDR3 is CASTPGTGTGELFF. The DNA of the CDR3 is TGTGCCAGTACCCCCGGGACAGGGACCGGGGAGCTGTTTTTT.

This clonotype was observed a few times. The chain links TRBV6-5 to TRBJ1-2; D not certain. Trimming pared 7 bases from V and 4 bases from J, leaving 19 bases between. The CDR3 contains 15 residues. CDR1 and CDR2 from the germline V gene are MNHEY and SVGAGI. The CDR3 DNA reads TGTGCCAGCACCCCTACGTTCACGAGTTCCTATGGCTACACCTTC. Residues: CASTPTFTSSYGYTF.

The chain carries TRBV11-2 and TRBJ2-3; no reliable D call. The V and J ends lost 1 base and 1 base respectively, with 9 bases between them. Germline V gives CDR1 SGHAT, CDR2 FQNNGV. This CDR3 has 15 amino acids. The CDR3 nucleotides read TGTGCCAGCAGCTTAGCAGTGAAGGGCACAGATACGCAGTATTTT. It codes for CASSLAVKGTDTQYF.

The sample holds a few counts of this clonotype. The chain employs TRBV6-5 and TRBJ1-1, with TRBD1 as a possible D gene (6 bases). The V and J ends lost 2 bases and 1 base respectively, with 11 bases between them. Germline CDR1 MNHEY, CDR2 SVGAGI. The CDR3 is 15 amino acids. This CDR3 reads CASSYMGARNTEAFF. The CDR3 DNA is TGTGCCAGCAGTTACATGGGGGCCCGGAACACTGAAGCTTTCTTT.

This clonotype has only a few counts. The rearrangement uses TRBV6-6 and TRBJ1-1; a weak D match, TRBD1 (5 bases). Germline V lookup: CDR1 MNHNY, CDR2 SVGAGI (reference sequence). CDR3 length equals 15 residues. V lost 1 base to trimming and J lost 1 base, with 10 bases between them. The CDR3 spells CASSYYGAGNTEAFF. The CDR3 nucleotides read TGTGCCAGCAGTTACTATGGGGCAGGGAACACTGAAGCTTTCTTT.

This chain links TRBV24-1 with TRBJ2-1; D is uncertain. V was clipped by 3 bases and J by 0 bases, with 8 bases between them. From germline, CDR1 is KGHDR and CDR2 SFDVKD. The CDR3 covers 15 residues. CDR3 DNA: TGTGCCACCAGTGATACACCGAGCTCCTACAATGAGCAGTTCTTC. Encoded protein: CATSDTPSSYNEQFF.

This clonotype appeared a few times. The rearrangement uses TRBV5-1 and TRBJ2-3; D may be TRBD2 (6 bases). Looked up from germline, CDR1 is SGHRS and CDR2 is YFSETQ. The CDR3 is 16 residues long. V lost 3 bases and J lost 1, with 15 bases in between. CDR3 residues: CASSSGRDWGTDTQYF. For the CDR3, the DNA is TGCGCCAGCAGCTCTGGACGGGACTGGGGCACAGATACGCAGTATTTT.

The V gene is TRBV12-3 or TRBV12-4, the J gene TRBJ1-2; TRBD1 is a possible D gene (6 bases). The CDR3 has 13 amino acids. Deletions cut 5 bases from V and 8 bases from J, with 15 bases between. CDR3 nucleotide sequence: TGTGCCAGCAGTCCCTTGACGGGGGCAGGCTACACCTTC. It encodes CASSPLTGAGYTF.

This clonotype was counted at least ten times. This chain's CDR3 is CSTDVVTGNYGYTF. CDR3 bases: TGCAGTACCGATGTGGTGACAGGCAACTATGGCTACACCTTC. The gene calls are TRBV20-1 and TRBJ1-2, with a weak D call TRBD1 (6 bases). The CDR3 is made up of 14 amino acids. The germline gives CDR1 DFQATT, CDR2 SNEGSKA (reference sequence). The V end was cut by 8 bases, the J end by 2 bases, with 18 bases between.

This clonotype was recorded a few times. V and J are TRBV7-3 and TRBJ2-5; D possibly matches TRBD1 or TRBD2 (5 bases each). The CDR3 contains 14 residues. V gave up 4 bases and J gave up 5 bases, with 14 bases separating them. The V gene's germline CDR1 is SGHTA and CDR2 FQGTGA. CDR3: CASSSSGARETQYF. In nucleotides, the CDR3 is TGTGCCAGCAGCTCGTCCGGGGCGCGTGAGACCCAGTACTTC.

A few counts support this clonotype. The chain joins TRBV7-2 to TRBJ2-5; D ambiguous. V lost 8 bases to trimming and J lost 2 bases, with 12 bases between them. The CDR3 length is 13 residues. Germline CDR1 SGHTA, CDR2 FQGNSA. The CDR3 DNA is TGTGCCAGCTGCCCGGCCGCTCAAGAGACCCAGTACTTC. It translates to CASCPAAQETQYF.

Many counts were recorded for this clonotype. The CDR3 spells CASRSLTRNTEAFF. The CDR3 DNA reads as TGCGCCAGCAGGAGCCTCACACGCAACACTGAAGCTTTCTTT. The rearrangement uses TRBV4-1 and TRBJ1-1, with D unclear. Germline assignment: CDR1 MGHRA and CDR2 YSYEKL. V lost 6 bases to trimming and J lost 2 bases, with 13 bases between them. The CDR3 has 14 amino acids.

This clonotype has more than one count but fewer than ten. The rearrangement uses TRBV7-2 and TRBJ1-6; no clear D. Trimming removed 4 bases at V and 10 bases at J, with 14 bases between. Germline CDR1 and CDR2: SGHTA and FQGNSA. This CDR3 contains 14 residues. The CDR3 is CASSSQVPWSPLHF. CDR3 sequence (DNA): TGTGCCAGCAGCTCCCAGGTCCCGTGGTCACCCCTCCACTTT. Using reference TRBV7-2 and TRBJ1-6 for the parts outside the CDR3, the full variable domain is GAGVSQSPSNKVTEKGKDVELRCDPISGHTALYWYRQSLGQGLEFLIYFQGNSAPDKSGLPSDRFSAERTGGSVSTLTIQRTQQEDSAVYLCASSSQVPWSPLHFGNGTRLTVT.

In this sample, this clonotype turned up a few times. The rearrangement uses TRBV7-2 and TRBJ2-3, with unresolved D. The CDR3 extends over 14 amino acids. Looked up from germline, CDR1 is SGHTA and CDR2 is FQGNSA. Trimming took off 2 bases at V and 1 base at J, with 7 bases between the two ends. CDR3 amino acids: CASSLRGRTDTQYF. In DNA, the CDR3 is TGTGCCAGCAGCTTACGCGGCCGCACAGATACGCAGTATTTT.

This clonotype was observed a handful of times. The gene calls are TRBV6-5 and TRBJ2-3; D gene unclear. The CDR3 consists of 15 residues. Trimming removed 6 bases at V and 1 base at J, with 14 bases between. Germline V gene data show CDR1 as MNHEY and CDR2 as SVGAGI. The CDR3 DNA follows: TGTGCCAGCAGAAACGCGGCTTCTGGCACAGATACGCAGTATTTT. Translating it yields CASRNAASGTDTQYF.

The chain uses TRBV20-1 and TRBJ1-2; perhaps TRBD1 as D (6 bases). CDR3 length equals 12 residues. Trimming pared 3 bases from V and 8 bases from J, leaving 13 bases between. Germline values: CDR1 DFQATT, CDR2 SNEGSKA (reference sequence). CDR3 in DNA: TGCAGTGCTAGTGGGGGGCAGCAAGGCTACACCTTC. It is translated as CSASGGQQGYTF.

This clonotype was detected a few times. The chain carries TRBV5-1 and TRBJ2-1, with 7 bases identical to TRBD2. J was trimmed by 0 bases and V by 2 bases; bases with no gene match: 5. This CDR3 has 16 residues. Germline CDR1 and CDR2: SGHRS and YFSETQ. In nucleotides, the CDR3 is TGCGCCAGCAGCTTTGCCGGGACTAACTCCTACAATGAGCAGTTCTTC. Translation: CASSFAGTNSYNEQFF.

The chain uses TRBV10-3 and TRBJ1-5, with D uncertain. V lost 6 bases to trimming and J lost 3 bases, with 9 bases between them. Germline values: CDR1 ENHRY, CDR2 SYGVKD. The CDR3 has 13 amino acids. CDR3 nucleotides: TGTGCCATCAGCCCACATGTCAATCAGCCCCAGCATTTT. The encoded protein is CAISPHVNQPQHF.

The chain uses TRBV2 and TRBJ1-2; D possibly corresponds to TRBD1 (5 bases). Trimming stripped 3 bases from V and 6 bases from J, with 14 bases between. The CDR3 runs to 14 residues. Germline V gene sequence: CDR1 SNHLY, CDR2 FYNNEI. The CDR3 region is CASSDFGAVDGYTF. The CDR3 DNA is TGTGCCAGCAGTGACTTCGGGGCCGTCGATGGCTACACCTTC.

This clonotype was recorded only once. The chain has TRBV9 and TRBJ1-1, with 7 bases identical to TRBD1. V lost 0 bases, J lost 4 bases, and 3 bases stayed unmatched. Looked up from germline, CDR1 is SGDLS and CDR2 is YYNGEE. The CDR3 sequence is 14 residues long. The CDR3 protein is CASSVGQGGTEAFF. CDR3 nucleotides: TGTGCCAGCAGCGTAGGGCAGGGGGGCACTGAAGCTTTCTTT.

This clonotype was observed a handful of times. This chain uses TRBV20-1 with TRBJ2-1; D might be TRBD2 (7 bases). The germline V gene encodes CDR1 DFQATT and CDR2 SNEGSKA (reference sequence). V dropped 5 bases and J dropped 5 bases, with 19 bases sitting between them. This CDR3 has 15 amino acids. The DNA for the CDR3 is TGCAGTGCTTCGGGCGGGGGCCAAGAGGACAATGAGCAGTTCTTC. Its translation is CSASGGGQEDNEQFF.

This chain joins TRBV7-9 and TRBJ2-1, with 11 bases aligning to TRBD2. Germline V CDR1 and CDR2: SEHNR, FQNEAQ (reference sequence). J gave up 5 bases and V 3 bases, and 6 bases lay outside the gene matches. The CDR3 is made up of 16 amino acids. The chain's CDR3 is CASSFATSGGDNEQFF. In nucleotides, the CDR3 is TGTGCCAGCAGCTTCGCTACTAGCGGGGGAGACAATGAGCAGTTCTTC.

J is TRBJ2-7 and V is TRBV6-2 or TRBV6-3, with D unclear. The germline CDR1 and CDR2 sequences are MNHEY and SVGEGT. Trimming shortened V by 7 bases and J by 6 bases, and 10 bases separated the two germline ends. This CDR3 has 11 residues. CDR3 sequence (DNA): TGTGCCAGCACCGACGGGCGCGAGCAGTACGTC. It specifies CASTDGREQYV.

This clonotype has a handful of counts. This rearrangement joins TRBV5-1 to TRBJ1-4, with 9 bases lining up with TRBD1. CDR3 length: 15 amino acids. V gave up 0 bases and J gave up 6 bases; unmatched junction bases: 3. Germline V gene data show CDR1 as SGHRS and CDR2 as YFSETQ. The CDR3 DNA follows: TGCGCCAGCAGCTTGGGGACAGGGGTGGATGAAAAACTGTTTTTT. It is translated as CASSLGTGVDEKLFF. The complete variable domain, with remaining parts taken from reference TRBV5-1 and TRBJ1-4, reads KAGVTQTPRYLIKTRGQQVTLSCSPISGHRSVSWYQQTPGQGLQFLFEYFSETQRNKGNFPGRFSGRQFSNSRSEMNVSTLELGDSALYLCASSLGTGVDEKLFFGSGTQLSVL.

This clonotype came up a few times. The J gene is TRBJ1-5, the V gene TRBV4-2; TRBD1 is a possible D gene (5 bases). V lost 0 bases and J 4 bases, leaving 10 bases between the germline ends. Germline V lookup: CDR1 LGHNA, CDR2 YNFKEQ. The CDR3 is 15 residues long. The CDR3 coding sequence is TGTGCCAGCAGCCAAGAGGGGCAGATTAATCAGCCCCAGCATTTT. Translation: CASSQEGQINQPQHF.

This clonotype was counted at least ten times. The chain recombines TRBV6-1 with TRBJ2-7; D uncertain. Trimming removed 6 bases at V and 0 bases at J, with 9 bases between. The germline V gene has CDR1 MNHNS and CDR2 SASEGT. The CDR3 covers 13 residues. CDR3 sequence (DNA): TGTGCCAGCAGGAAGAGAAGCTCCTACGAGCAGTACGTC. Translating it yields CASRKRSSYEQYV.

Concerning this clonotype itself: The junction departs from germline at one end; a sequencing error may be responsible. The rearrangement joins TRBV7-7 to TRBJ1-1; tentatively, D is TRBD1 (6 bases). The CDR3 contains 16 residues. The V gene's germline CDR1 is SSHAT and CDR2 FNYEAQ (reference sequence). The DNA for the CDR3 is TGTGCTAGCAGCTTCCCACCCCAGGGGAGGGACACTGAAGCTTTCTTT. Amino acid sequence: CASSFPPQGRDTEAFF.

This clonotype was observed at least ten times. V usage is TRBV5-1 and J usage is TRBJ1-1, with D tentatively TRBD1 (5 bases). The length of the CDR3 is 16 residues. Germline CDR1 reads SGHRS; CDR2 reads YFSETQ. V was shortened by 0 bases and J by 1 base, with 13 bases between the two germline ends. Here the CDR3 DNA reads TGCGCCAGCAGCTTGGGGGCACTGGGGACGAACACTGAAGCTTTCTTT. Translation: CASSLGALGTNTEAFF.

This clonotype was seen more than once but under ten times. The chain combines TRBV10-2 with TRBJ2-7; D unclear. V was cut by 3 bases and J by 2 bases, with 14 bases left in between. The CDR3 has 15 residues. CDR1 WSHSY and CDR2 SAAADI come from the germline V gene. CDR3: CASSDLHPSPYEQYF. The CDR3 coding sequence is TGCGCCAGCAGTGATCTACATCCAAGCCCCTACGAGCAGTACTTC.

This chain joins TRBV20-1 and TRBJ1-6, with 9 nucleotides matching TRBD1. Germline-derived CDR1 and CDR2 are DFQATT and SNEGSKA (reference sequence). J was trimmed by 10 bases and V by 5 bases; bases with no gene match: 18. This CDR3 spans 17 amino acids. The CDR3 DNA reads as TGCAGTGCTCGGCCTGGAAATCCGGGACAGGGCCACTCACCCCTCCACTTT. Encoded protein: CSARPGNPGQGHSPLHF.

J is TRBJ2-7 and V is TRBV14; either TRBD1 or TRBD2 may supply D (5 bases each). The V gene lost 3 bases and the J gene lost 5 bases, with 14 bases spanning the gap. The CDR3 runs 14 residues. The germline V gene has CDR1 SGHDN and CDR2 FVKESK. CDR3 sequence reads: CASSHLLVGDEQYF. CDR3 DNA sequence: TGTGCCAGCAGCCACCTCCTAGTGGGGGACGAGCAGTACTTC.